This TCR beta chain was retrieved from a study of CD8 T cells in ankylosing spondylitis. Regarding the study as a whole: Reports say disease-linked clones showed up significantly more in matched ankylosing spondylitis synovial fluid. With a CD8+ phenotype, disease-linked clones were relatively rare in peripheral blood. Previous work reported some of these motif variants in the synovial fluid and blood of reactive arthritis. Ankylosing spondylitis blood seemed to carry a telltale TCR beta motif made of several highly homologous variants.

This clonotype has more than one count but fewer than ten. What it binds is not known. Libraries for TCR beta were made by quantitative 5'-RACE with molecular barcodes. TCRdb reprocessed the 5' RACE reads with MiXCR, giving one entry per CDR3 protein. The sample lists approximately 440,000 distinct CDR3 sequences; approximately 17% were seen once. The CDR3 runs 14 residues. From germline, CDR1 is DFQATT and CDR2 SNEGSKA (reference sequence). V shed 6 bases and J 0 bases; nucleotides not matched to a gene: 4. This chain uses TRBV20-1 with TRBJ2-7; 11 nucleotides line up with TRBD2. Sequencing was carried out using blood, either unsorted or a sorted T cell fraction (not recorded which). The receptor's source is a male donor with ankylosing spondylitis. The CDR3 bases are TGCAGTGCGCCGGGACTAGCGGCCTCCTACGAGCAGTACTTC. Protein product: CSAPGLAASYEQYF.